The T cell receptor beta chain described here comes from a study of early T cells in non-severe SARS-CoV-2 infection. This clonotype was seen a few times. Germline V gene data show CDR1 as SGHRS and CDR2 as YFSETQ. With 0 bases clipped from V and 1 base from J, the junction kept 9 bases outside the gene matches. CDR3 length equals 17 residues. TCRdb itself ran the 5' RACE reads through MiXCR, one entry per CDR3 protein. The profile shows around 68,000 distinct CDR3 sequences, 5.9% of them singletons. The sequence was collected from an adult who was a healthcare worker with PCR-confirmed SARS-CoV-2 infection or an uninfected control (not recorded which). The chain recombines TRBV5-1 with TRBJ1-1; TRBD1 agrees at 7 bases. The sample consisted of whole blood, taken at baseline. The CDR3 sequence is CASSLANLGTANTEAFF. CDR3 in DNA: TGCGCCAGCAGCTTGGCTAACCTGGGGACAGCGAACACTGAAGCTTTCTTT.